The 20 T cell receptor beta chains presented below share a single source sample, sequenced in a study of spatial heterogeneity in lung cancer. Study results and limitations: Expanded alpha and beta TCR counts within tumors tracked tumor mutation counts.

The time point is: sample taken at primary tumor resection. TCRdb re-called the 5' RACE reads with MiXCR, one entry per CDR3 protein. Among 9,500 to 11,000 distinct CDR3 sequences listed, about 8% were seen once. Their recognized antigens are unknown. The sequences come from lung tumor tissue, collected at surgery. The source is a female donor with early-stage non-small cell lung cancer.

This clonotype was recorded at least ten times. The chain uses TRBV29-1 and TRBJ1-1; D possibly corresponds to TRBD1 (6 bases). Germline V CDR1 and CDR2: SQVTM, ANQGSEA. V lost 6 bases to trimming and J lost 5 bases, with 16 bases between them. The CDR3 totals 13 residues. CDR3 region: CSVAPGGGTEAFF. CDR3 nucleotide sequence: TGCAGCGTAGCCCCGGGAGGGGGGACTGAAGCTTTCTTT.

Worth noting for this clonotype: Being one base from a much bigger clone, this may be a read error. The chain has TRBV5-1 and TRBJ2-7; TRBD1 matches at 8 bases. This CDR3 is 13 amino acids long. Germline lookup yields CDR1 SGHRS and CDR2 YFSETQ. The CDR3 sequence: CANSLEGQGQTYF. CDR3 DNA: TGCGCCAACAGCTTGGAAGGACAGGGCCAAACGTACTTC. Variable domain in full (rest from reference TRBV5-1 and TRBJ2-7): KAGVTQTPRYLIKTRGQQVTLSCSPISGHRSVSWYQQTPGQGLQFLFEYFSETQRNKGNFPGRFSGRQFSNSRSEMNVSTLELGDSALYLCANSLEGQGQTYFGPGTRLTVT.

This clonotype occurred many times. V and J are TRBV28 and TRBJ1-2; no firm D call. The CDR3 is 12 residues long. The germline gives CDR1 MDHEN, CDR2 SYDVKM. V lost 5 bases to trimming and J lost 7 bases, with 11 bases between them. CDR3 in amino acids: CASSPPRPGYTF. In nucleotides, the CDR3 is TGTGCCAGCAGTCCACCCCGCCCTGGCTACACCTTC.

This clonotype was counted once. The J gene is TRBJ1-6, the V gene TRBV12-3 or TRBV12-4; no reliable D call. Between the trimmed V and J ends, which lost 6 bases and 6 bases, there was a span of 9 bases. The CDR3 extends over 13 amino acids. Written as DNA, the CDR3 is TGTGCCAGCAGACCCACGGGTAATTCACCCCTCCACTTT. Its translation: CASRPTGNSPLHF.

In its sample, this clonotype was seen many times. The chain recombines TRBV20-1 with TRBJ1-1, with D perhaps matching TRBD1 (5 bases). The germline CDR1 and CDR2 sequences are DFQATT and SNEGSKA (reference sequence). The CDR3 has 13 amino acids. V lost 5 bases to trimming and J lost 1 base, with 11 bases between them. CDR3 coding DNA: TGCAGTGCTTGGGGGGAATCGAACACTGAAGCTTTCTTT. Translated: CSAWGESNTEAFF.

This clonotype was recorded at least ten times. The chain recombines TRBV6-5 with TRBJ1-1; no definite D call. The CDR3 has 15 amino acids. Deletions cut 7 bases from V and 1 base from J, with 16 bases between. Germline lookup yields CDR1 MNHEY and CDR2 SVGAGI. The CDR3 DNA follows: TGTGCCAGCACCACGAGGGCAGTACGGAACACTGAAGCTTTCTTT. Amino acid sequence: CASTTRAVRNTEAFF.

This clonotype is medium-sized by share. The chain recombines TRBV5-1 with TRBJ2-7, with TRBD1 matching 9 bases. Germline loops: CDR1 SGHRS, CDR2 YFSETQ. The CDR3 is 16 amino acids. V shed 4 bases and J 2 bases; nucleotides not matched to a gene: 10. The CDR3 DNA sequence: TGCGCCAGCAGCCTCCGACAGGGGGTAATTCCCTACGAGCAGTACTTC. Encoded protein: CASSLRQGVIPYEQYF.

By sample fraction, this clonotype is medium-sized (0.01 to 0.1%). The chain combines TRBV7-9 with TRBJ1-1; no definite D call. The V end lost 5 bases, the J end lost 7 bases, and 11 bases lay between the germline ends. Germline V gene data show CDR1 as SEHNR and CDR2 as FQNEAQ (reference sequence). The CDR3 length is 12 residues. The chain's CDR3 is CASSPGRFEAFF. In nucleotides, the CDR3 is TGTGCCAGCAGCCCCGGACGGTTTGAAGCTTTCTTT.

By sample share, this clonotype is medium-sized (0.01 to 0.1%). The chain joins TRBV10-3 to TRBJ2-2, with TRBD1 matching 9 bases. Germline CDR1 and CDR2: ENHRY and SYGVKD. V dropped 6 bases and J dropped 6; count of bases not matched to a gene: 8. The CDR3 spans 15 residues. This CDR3 reads CAISERQGVPGELFF. CDR3 in DNA: TGTGCCATCAGCGAGAGACAGGGGGTACCCGGGGAGCTGTTTTTT.

Worth noting for this clonotype: A read error may account for a junction end that differs from germline. V is TRBV15 and J is TRBJ2-2; D gene uncertain. Germline V gene data show CDR1 as LNHNV and CDR2 as YYDKDF (reference sequence). The CDR3 totals 14 residues. CDR3: CATSNVVSTGELFF. The CDR3 nucleotides are TGTGCCACGAGCAATGTCGTGAGCACCGGGGAGCTGTTTTTT.

This clonotype showed up many times. This chain links TRBV11-2 with TRBJ2-5; D not certain. CDR3 length: 13 residues. The V and J ends lost 5 bases and 1 base respectively, with 8 bases between them. Germline V gene sequence: CDR1 SGHAT, CDR2 FQNNGV. In nucleotides, the CDR3 is TGTGCCAGCAGCCTCGGGCTCCAAGAGACCCAGTACTTC. Residues: CASSLGLQETQYF. The variable domain in full, with the rest retrieved from reference TRBV11-2 and TRBJ2-5, is EAGVAQSPRYKIIEKRQSVAFWCNPISGHATLYWYQQILGQGPKLLIQFQNNGVVDDSQLPKDRFSAERLKGVDSTLKIQPAKLEDSAVYLCASSLGLQETQYFGPGTRLLVL.

This clonotype was counted at least ten times. The chain joins TRBV12-3 or TRBV12-4 to TRBJ2-7; 7 positions match TRBD2. The ends lost 1 base at V and 3 bases at J; junction bases unmatched: 3. This CDR3 is 14 amino acids long. The chain's CDR3 is CASSLDASGYEQYF. The CDR3 DNA reads as TGTGCCAGCAGTTTAGATGCTAGCGGCTACGAGCAGTACTTC.

This clonotype was observed many times. The rearrangement joins TRBV6-2 or TRBV6-3 to TRBJ1-1; 7 bases match TRBD1. Unmatched junction bases numbered 2, after V lost 2 bases and J lost 2 bases. The CDR3 is 14 amino acids. CDR1 MNHEY and CDR2 SVGEGT come from the germline V gene. The CDR3 bases are TGTGCCAGCAGTTACATAGGGGGCAACACTGAAGCTTTCTTT. Translation gives CASSYIGGNTEAFF.

This clonotype has a count of ten or more. The chain uses TRBV6-6 and TRBJ2-7; perhaps D is TRBD1 or TRBD2 (5 bases each). The CDR3 runs to 14 residues. Trimming took 5 bases from V and 5 from J, leaving 16 bases between them. The germline V gene encodes CDR1 MNHNY and CDR2 SVGAGI (reference sequence). The CDR3 DNA sequence: TGTGCCAGCAGTACGGGACCAAGGTCAGACGAGCAGTACTTC. Amino acids: CASSTGPRSDEQYF.

This clonotype was picked up many times. The rearrangement uses TRBV7-2 and TRBJ2-1; tentative D call: TRBD1 (6 bases). Trimming removed 5 bases at V and 6 bases at J, with 17 bases between. This CDR3 is 15 amino acids long. Germline loops: CDR1 SGHTA, CDR2 FQGNSA. The CDR3 sequence: CASSRAPTGPNEQFF. The CDR3 bases are TGTGCCAGCAGCCGAGCTCCAACAGGGCCCAATGAGCAGTTCTTC.

This clonotype turned up a few times. The chain recombines TRBV5-1 with TRBJ2-1; tentative D call: TRBD1 (6 bases). CDR1 and CDR2 from the germline V gene are SGHRS and YFSETQ. Trimming removed 2 bases at V and 6 bases at J, with 9 bases between. The CDR3 spans 13 residues. The CDR3 sequence: CASSFQGINEQFF. As DNA, the CDR3 is TGCGCCAGCAGCTTCCAGGGGATCAATGAGCAGTTCTTC.

There are a few counts of this clonotype. This chain uses TRBV25-1 with TRBJ1-6; the D gene is possibly TRBD1 (5 bases). Germline CDR1 reads MGHDK; CDR2 reads SYGVNS. The CDR3 sequence is 15 residues long. V shed 6 bases and J shed 5 bases, with 14 bases lying between them. The CDR3 DNA reads as TGTGCCAGCAGGACGGGAGACAGAAATAATTCACCCCTCCACTTT. Protein: CASRTGDRNNSPLHF.

The sample holds many counts of this clonotype. The chain is built from TRBV4-3 and TRBJ1-3; the match to TRBD1 covers 7 bases. The CDR3 runs 14 residues. Germline loops: CDR1 LGHNA, CDR2 YSLEER. V was pared by 4 bases and J by 1 base, with 1 base of the junction left unmatched. Written as DNA, the CDR3 is TGCGCCAGCAGCCCGACAGGGTCTGGAAACACCATATATTTT. Translation gives CASSPTGSGNTIYF.

Ten or more counts support this clonotype. The chain links TRBV11-2 to TRBJ2-2, with a possible D match to TRBD2 (5 bases). Per germline, CDR1 SGHAT and CDR2 FQNNGV. Trimming cost V 3 bases and J 4 bases, with 18 bases left between them. The CDR3 sequence is 17 residues long. CDR3 nucleotide sequence: TGTGCCAGCAGCTTCTTGGTAAAAGGCGCGGGCACCGGGGAGCTGTTTTTT. It encodes CASSFLVKGAGTGELFF.

This clonotype has only a few counts. The chain recombines TRBV29-1 with TRBJ1-1; 7 bases map to TRBD1. This CDR3 contains 14 residues. J lost 5 bases, V lost 4 bases, and 10 bases had no gene match. Germline V gene lookup returns CDR1 SQVTM and CDR2 ANQGSEA. The CDR3 reads CSVGPTGVRTEAFF. CDR3 nucleotides: TGCAGCGTTGGACCCACAGGGGTTCGAACTGAAGCTTTCTTT.